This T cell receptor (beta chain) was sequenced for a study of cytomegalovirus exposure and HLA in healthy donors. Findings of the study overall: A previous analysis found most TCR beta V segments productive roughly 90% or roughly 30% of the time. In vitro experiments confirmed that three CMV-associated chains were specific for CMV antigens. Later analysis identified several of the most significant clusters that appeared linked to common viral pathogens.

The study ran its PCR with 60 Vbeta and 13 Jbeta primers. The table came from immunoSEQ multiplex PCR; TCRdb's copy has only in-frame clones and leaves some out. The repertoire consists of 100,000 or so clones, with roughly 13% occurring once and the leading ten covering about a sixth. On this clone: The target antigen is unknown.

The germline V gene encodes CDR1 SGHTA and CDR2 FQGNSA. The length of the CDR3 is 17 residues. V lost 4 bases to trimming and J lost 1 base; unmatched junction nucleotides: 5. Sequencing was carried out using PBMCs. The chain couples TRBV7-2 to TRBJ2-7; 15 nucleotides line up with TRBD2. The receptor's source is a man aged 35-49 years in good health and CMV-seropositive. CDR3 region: CASSSGTSGRWSYEQYF. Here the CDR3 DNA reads TGTGCCAGCAGCTCGGGGACTAGCGGGAGGTGGTCCTACGAGCAGTACTTC.